The 26 T cell receptor beta chains given below trace back to one sample, sequenced in a study of T cell repertoires in cytomegalovirus infection. TCRdb re-derived calls from the reads in MiXCR, one entry per CDR3 protein. The sample contains 450,000 to 600,000 distinct CDR3 sequences, 11% of which appear only once. Sample: PBMCs. The receptors were sampled from a human donor in good health (CMV status not recorded). Some clones in this sample may be carry-over from other donors' samples.

This clonotype was recorded many times. This chain joins TRBV7-2 and TRBJ2-7, with a weak D call TRBD2 (6 bases). Germline assignment: CDR1 SGHTA and CDR2 FQGNSA. This CDR3 contains 15 residues. V was trimmed by 5 bases and J by 5 bases, leaving 19 bases between them. The CDR3 bases are TGTGCCAGCAGCCCCGTGAGGAGGGGTTTGGACGAGCAGTACTTC. Translating gives CASSPVRRGLDEQYF.

This clonotype was found many times. The rearrangement uses TRBV19 and TRBJ1-2; a weak D match, TRBD1 (5 bases). This CDR3 has 15 residues. V was pared by 7 bases and J by 6 bases, with 21 bases between. Germline CDR1 is LNHDA and CDR2 is SQIVND (reference sequence). The CDR3 nucleotides are TGTGCCAGTACACCCGGAGGGGAGGGGCTACATGGCTACACCTTC. This translates into CASTPGGEGLHGYTF.

Ten or more counts support this clonotype. The chain joins TRBV7-2 to TRBJ2-7, with 10 bases lining up with TRBD2. CDR1 and CDR2 from the germline V gene are SGHTA and FQGNSA. The CDR3 sequence is 16 residues long. Trimming at V came to 2 bases and at J to 1 base, leaving 5 bases not matched to a gene. The CDR3 loop reads CASSLSLAGVSYEQYF. The CDR3 DNA follows: TGTGCCAGCAGCTTATCCCTAGCGGGGGTTTCCTACGAGCAGTACTTC.

This clonotype was detected many times. The chain is built from TRBV2 and TRBJ1-1, with TRBD1 matching over 8 bases. Looked up from germline, CDR1 is SNHLY and CDR2 is FYNNEI. V gave up 6 bases and J gave up 4 bases; unmatched junction bases: 4. The CDR3 sequence is 13 residues long. The CDR3 is CASRRQGPTEAFF. The CDR3 nucleotides are TGTGCCAGCAGACGACAGGGGCCCACTGAAGCTTTCTTT.

This clonotype was seen a few times. A much larger clone sits a single nucleotide away, making a read error possible. V and J are TRBV19 and TRBJ2-5, with D tentatively TRBD2 (6 bases). Trimming cost V 4 bases and J 0 bases, with 9 bases left between them. The CDR3 runs 14 residues. From germline, CDR1 is LNHDA and CDR2 SQIVND (reference sequence). The CDR3 loop reads CASSSWGDQETQYF. The DNA of the CDR3 is TGTGCCAGTAGTAGTTGGGGGGACCAAGAGACCCAGTACTTC.

The chain joins TRBV5-6 to TRBJ1-4, with D possibly TRBD1 on 5 matching bases. The length of the CDR3 is 12 residues. The V and J ends lost 9 bases and 3 bases respectively, with 9 bases between them. From germline, CDR1 is SGHDT and CDR2 YYEEEE. The CDR3 here is CATGRANEKLFF. The CDR3 nucleotides read TGTGCCACGGGACGGGCTAATGAAAAACTGTTTTTT.

This clonotype was picked up many times. The chain combines TRBV5-4 with TRBJ2-3; D might be TRBD2 (7 bases). The V gene lost 0 bases and the J gene lost 4 bases, with 18 bases spanning the gap. The CDR3 consists of 17 residues. The V gene's germline CDR1 is SGHNT and CDR2 YYREEE (reference sequence). For the CDR3, the DNA is TGTGCCAGCAGCTTGGACCGGGGGGCGCCCATATCAGATACGCAGTATTTT. The encoded protein is CASSLDRGAPISDTQYF.

A single count supports this clonotype. CDR3 DNA: TGTGCCAGCAGTGCAGGGGAAGAGTATGGCTACACCTTC. This translates into CASSAGEEYGYTF. V gene TRBV2 combines with J gene TRBJ1-2; D is possibly TRBD1 (6 bases). Germline lookup yields CDR1 SNHLY and CDR2 FYNNEI. The CDR3 runs to 13 residues. Trimming shortened V by 4 bases and J by 5 bases, and 11 bases separated the two germline ends.

This clonotype showed up just a few times. The DNA of the CDR3 is TGCGCCAGCAGGACAGGTTCTTTGATCACTGAAGCTTTCTTT. Translating it yields CASRTGSLITEAFF. The chain recombines TRBV5-1 with TRBJ1-1, with D maybe TRBD1 (6 bases). The germline V gene encodes CDR1 SGHRS and CDR2 YFSETQ. CDR3 length: 14 residues. Between the trimmed V and J ends, which lost 5 bases and 4 bases, there was a span of 15 bases.

The chain is built from TRBV20-1 and TRBJ1-1, with D perhaps matching TRBD1 (5 bases). Trimming stripped 5 bases from V and 4 bases from J, with 14 bases between. CDR1 DFQATT and CDR2 SNEGSKA come from the germline V gene (reference sequence). CDR3 size: 13 residues. The chain's CDR3 is CSAHSGGGTEAFF. CDR3 sequence (DNA): TGCAGTGCTCACTCTGGGGGAGGCACTGAAGCTTTCTTT.

This clonotype was detected a few times. The chain carries TRBV19 and TRBJ1-2, with D maybe TRBD1 (5 bases). The V end lost 7 bases, the J end lost 5 bases, and 11 bases lay between the germline ends. Germline CDR1 is LNHDA and CDR2 is SQIVND (reference sequence). The CDR3 runs to 12 residues. Here the CDR3 reads CASTAGGYGYTF. The CDR3 DNA follows: TGTGCCAGTACTGCGGGGGGGTATGGCTACACCTTC.

The chain has TRBV11-2 and TRBJ2-7; 11 bases align to TRBD2. Germline V gene data show CDR1 as SGHAT and CDR2 as FQNNGV. The CDR3 runs to 15 residues. The V segment lost 2 bases and the J segment 2 bases; nucleotides outside the gene matches: 2. CDR3 DNA: TGTGCCAGCAGCTTACGTAGCGGGAGGGCCTACGAGCAGTACTTC. Its translation is CASSLRSGRAYEQYF.

As regards this clonotype: Relative to the germline gene, one junction end is altered; a read error may explain this. The genes are TRBV6-6 and TRBJ2-3; the match to TRBD2 covers 12 bases. CDR3 length: 18 residues. From germline, CDR1 is MNHNY and CDR2 SVGAGI (reference sequence). The CDR3 spells CASSVPLAGGRSPDTRYF. DNA for the CDR3: TGTGCCAGCAGTGTTCCACTAGCGGGAGGTAGGAGCCCAGATACGCGGTATTTT.

The sample holds many counts of this clonotype. The rearrangement joins TRBV27 to TRBJ1-5; D gene unclear. The CDR3 is 13 residues long. CDR1 is MNHEY, CDR2 SMNVEV, per germline (reference sequence). Trimming left V 8 bases short and J 4 bases short, with 12 bases between. CDR3 coding DNA: TGTGCCAGCTGGGCCCTGGGGAATCAGCCCCAGCATTTT. It yields the protein CASWALGNQPQHF.

This clonotype was observed at least ten times. The chain carries TRBV10-2 and TRBJ2-7, with TRBD1 matching over 10 bases. The CDR3 is made up of 13 amino acids. Germline V gene sequence: CDR1 WSHSY, CDR2 SAAADI. V trimming: 8 bases; J trimming: 3 bases; junction bases outside the gene matches: 4. DNA for the CDR3: TGCGCCAGCTCGGACAGGGGGAACTACGAGCAGTACTTC. Translated, it gives CASSDRGNYEQYF.

This clonotype was seen a few times. This chain connects TRBV4-2 to TRBJ2-7; 8 nucleotides align to TRBD1. CDR1 and CDR2 (germline): LGHNA, YNFKEQ. This CDR3 has 14 amino acids. The trim removed 2 bases at V and 3 bases at J, leaving 3 bases unmatched. CDR3 loop: CASSQPDRDYEQYF. As DNA, the CDR3 is TGTGCCAGCAGCCAACCGGACAGGGACTACGAGCAGTACTTC.

Points on this clonotype: This may come from a read error, since a much larger clone is one base off. V usage is TRBV7-4 and J usage is TRBJ1-2; D ambiguous. This CDR3 comprises 12 residues. Germline V CDR1 and CDR2: SGHVT, SQSDAQ. CDR3 nucleotide sequence: TGTGCCGGCAGCTTATCCGACACGGGCTACACCTTC. This encodes CAGSLSDTGYTF.

This clonotype appeared a few times. J is TRBJ2-7 and V is TRBV29-1; 7 nucleotides align to TRBD2. Germline values: CDR1 SQVTM, CDR2 ANQGSEA. This CDR3 has 11 amino acids. The junction had 3 bases not matched to a gene; V was cut back by 7 bases and J by 3 bases. The CDR3 sequence: CSGGGGYEQYF. The CDR3 bases are TGCAGCGGTGGGGGGGGCTACGAGCAGTACTTC.

This clonotype was recorded many times. The chain recombines TRBV7-2 with TRBJ2-1; possible D gene TRBD2, 5 bases. This CDR3 contains 14 residues. V lost 2 bases and J lost 12, with 17 bases in between. Germline V gene data show CDR1 as SGHTA and CDR2 as FQGNSA. CDR3 sequence: CASSLMASLFRQFF. The CDR3 nucleotides are TGTGCCAGCAGCTTAATGGCTAGCCTATTTCGGCAGTTCTTC.

This clonotype was observed at least ten times. This chain joins TRBV11-2 and TRBJ1-2; tentatively, D is TRBD1 (6 bases). The CDR3 length is 15 residues. Trimming removed 4 bases at V and 6 bases at J, with 18 bases between. Germline V gene data show CDR1 as SGHAT and CDR2 as FQNNGV. This chain's CDR3 is CASSSTGSPGDGYTF. The CDR3 DNA reads TGTGCCAGCAGCTCCACAGGGTCTCCCGGGGATGGCTACACCTTC.

The genes are TRBV4-1 and TRBJ2-5; 10 nucleotides line up with TRBD1. This CDR3 region has 17 residues. Per germline, CDR1 MGHRA and CDR2 YSYEKL. The J segment lost 2 bases and the V segment lost 0 bases, leaving 6 bases of the junction unmatched. The CDR3 nucleotides read TGCGCCAGCAGCCAAGAAGCGGGGACAGGGGAGCAAGAGACCCAGTACTTC. It yields the protein CASSQEAGTGEQETQYF.

This clonotype was seen a handful of times. V and J are TRBV20-1 and TRBJ2-1, with D possibly matching TRBD2 (6 bases). This CDR3 comprises 11 residues. V was pared by 3 bases and J by 15 bases, with 15 bases between. CDR1 is DFQATT and CDR2 is SNEGSKA in the germline V gene (reference sequence). The CDR3 loop is CSARIWREVFF. The CDR3 nucleotides read TGCAGTGCTAGGATTTGGAGGGAAGTGTTCTTC.

This clonotype has a count of ten or more. The genes are TRBV29-1 and TRBJ1-3; D is unclear. V was shortened by 6 bases and J by 0 bases, with 12 bases between the two germline ends. The CDR3 extends over 14 amino acids. Germline V lookup: CDR1 SQVTM, CDR2 ANQGSEA. The CDR3 DNA follows: TGCAGCGTCCTGGACTCAAACTCTGGAAACACCATATATTTT. Translation gives CSVLDSNSGNTIYF.

The gene calls are TRBV5-1 and TRBJ1-1; no clear D gene. Per germline, CDR1 SGHRS and CDR2 YFSETQ. Between the trimmed V and J ends, which lost 0 bases and 1 base, there was a span of 10 bases. This CDR3 has 15 residues. In DNA, the CDR3 is TGCGCCAGCAGCTTGGACCCCCAACGGAACACTGAAGCTTTCTTT. This encodes CASSLDPQRNTEAFF. Based on the CDR3 plus reference TRBV5-1 and TRBJ1-1, the full variable domain is KAGVTQTPRYLIKTRGQQVTLSCSPISGHRSVSWYQQTPGQGLQFLFEYFSETQRNKGNFPGRFSGRQFSNSRSEMNVSTLELGDSALYLCASSLDPQRNTEAFFGQGTRLTVV.

This clonotype was recorded at least ten times. This chain links TRBV5-8 with TRBJ2-1; a weak D match, TRBD2 (5 bases). Germline CDR1 reads SGHTS; CDR2 reads YDEGEE. The CDR3 has 14 amino acids. V lost 3 bases and J 4 bases, leaving 11 bases between the germline ends. The CDR3 is CASSSLDFYNEQFF. The CDR3 DNA is TGTGCCAGCAGCTCCCTGGACTTTTACAATGAGCAGTTCTTC.

This clonotype showed up many times. The chain has TRBV7-8 and TRBJ2-7, with 8 bases matching TRBD1. This CDR3 is built from 18 residues. Germline V CDR1 and CDR2: SGHVS, FQNEAQ. J gave up 3 bases and V 5 bases, and 18 bases lay outside the gene matches. The CDR3 DNA reads as TGTGCCAGCAGCCTACCTCTGGTGGGGGCAGGGGGCTTCTACGAGCAGTACTTC. As protein: CASSLPLVGAGGFYEQYF.